These 30 T cell receptor beta chains originate from one sample sequenced in a study of T cells in Graves' hyperthyroidism and ophthalmopathy (dated by TCRdb to about 2019). The library was obtained by multiplex PCR. The instrument given in TCRdb is Illumina HiSeq 2000. TCR beta CDR3 regions were amplified from RNA transcripts. A first-round RT-PCR of the TCR CDR3 used the HTBI primer set with the Qiagen OneStep RT-PCR kit. TCRdb passed the public sequencing reads through fastp at Q25 and MiXCR, retaining productive beta sequences. Here each entry gathers all rows of one CDR3 protein and keeps the most common genes and DNA. For this sample the table gives more than 300,000 distinct CDR3 sequences, of which about 15% were detected only once. In total, the top ten clones hold more than 30% of the sample. The sequencing input was blood. The receptor set was obtained from a woman aged 25 to 39 with Graves' hyperthyroidism that later progressed to Graves' ophthalmopathy.

This clonotype was recorded many times. V and J are TRBV5-5 and TRBJ2-2, with TRBD2 matching 10 bases. Germline CDR1 is SGHKS and CDR2 is YYEKEE (reference sequence). This CDR3 contains 16 residues. Trimming at V came to 4 bases and at J to 1 base, leaving 4 bases not matched to a gene. This CDR3 is CASSGTSVLNTGELFF. The CDR3 nucleotides read TGTGCCAGCAGCGGGACTAGCGTACTGAACACCGGGGAGCTGTTTTTT.

This clonotype was seen ten or more times. The gene calls are TRBV2 and TRBJ1-3; D gene ambiguous. The CDR3 spans 13 residues. Between the trimmed V and J ends, which lost 3 bases and 4 bases, there was a span of 7 bases. Germline V gene lookup returns CDR1 SNHLY and CDR2 FYNNEI. CDR3 DNA: TGTGCCAGCAGTGATCACTCAGGAAACACCATATATTTT. As protein: CASSDHSGNTIYF. Full variable domain (rest looked up from reference TRBV2 and TRBJ1-3): EPEVTQTPSHQVTQMGQEVILRCVPISNHLYFYWYRQILGQKVEFLVSFYNNEISEKSEIFDDQFSVERPDGSNFTLKIRSTKLEDSAMYFCASSDHSGNTIYFGEGSWLTVV.

As regards this clonotype: A junction boundary mismatches the germline segment, possibly from a read error. CDR3 protein: CASGQDGRPYNEQFF. CDR3 nucleotides: TGTGCCAGCGGCCAAGATGGGAGGCCCTACAATGAGCAGTTCTTC. The gene calls are TRBV3-1 and TRBJ2-1; D perhaps matches TRBD2 (6 bases). The germline V gene encodes CDR1 LGHDT and CDR2 YNNKEL (reference sequence). The CDR3 is 15 amino acids.

This clonotype was seen ten or more times. The rearrangement links TRBV11-2 to TRBJ2-5, with 7 positions matching TRBD2. The CDR3 consists of 16 residues. Germline CDR1 is SGHAT and CDR2 is FQNNGV. Trimming cost V 0 bases and J 5 bases; bases outside gene matches: 9. The CDR3 DNA reads as TGTGCCAGCAGCTTAGAAACTTGGCGGGAGAAGGAGACCCAGTACTTC. Amino acid sequence: CASSLETWREKETQYF.

This clonotype was observed many times. The chain is built from TRBV7-8 and TRBJ2-1, with 7 bases aligning to TRBD2. CDR1 and CDR2 (germline): SGHVS, FQNEAQ. Germline trimming cut 4 bases from V and 9 bases from J; bases unmatched to any gene: 6. This CDR3 has 13 amino acids. The CDR3 sequence is CASSSRLAREQFF. The CDR3, as DNA: TGTGCCAGCAGCTCTAGACTAGCCCGTGAGCAGTTCTTC.

The V call is TRBV12-3 or TRBV12-4, the J call TRBJ2-2; weak D call: TRBD2 (6 bases). The CDR3 totals 13 residues. V gave up 3 bases and J gave up 14 bases, with 16 bases separating them. CDR3 nucleotides: TGTGCCAGCAGTTTGGGGCCTGGGGGGAAACTGTTTTTT. This translates into CASSLGPGGKLFF.

The chain carries TRBV2 and TRBJ1-1; TRBD1 matches at 8 bases. Germline values: CDR1 SNHLY, CDR2 FYNNEI. The V segment lost 7 bases and the J segment 1 base; nucleotides outside the gene matches: 5. This CDR3 has 14 residues. The DNA of the CDR3 is TGTGCCAGCATTAGGGGACAGGCGAACACTGAAGCTTTCTTT. It yields the protein CASIRGQANTEAFF.

This clonotype was detected many times. The gene calls are TRBV12-3 or TRBV12-4 and TRBJ2-7; unclear D gene. This CDR3 is 13 amino acids long. Trimming took off 6 bases at V and 2 bases at J, with 11 bases between the two ends. The DNA of the CDR3 is TGTGCCAGCAGCTCGACACTCCCCTACGAGCAGTACTTC. Protein product: CASSSTLPYEQYF.

This sequence joins TRBV11-3 and TRBJ1-1; 7 nucleotides line up with TRBD1. The CDR3 extends over 16 amino acids. Germline assignment: CDR1 SGHNT and CDR2 YENEEA. The V segment lost 3 bases and the J segment 0 bases; nucleotides outside the gene matches: 7. DNA for the CDR3: TGTGCCAGCAGCTTCGATTCCGGGACAGTGAACACTGAAGCTTTCTTT. It codes for CASSFDSGTVNTEAFF.

This clonotype was recorded many times. V is TRBV6-1 and J is TRBJ2-5, with 9 positions matching TRBD2. This CDR3 is 14 amino acids long. Germline V gene sequence: CDR1 MNHNS, CDR2 SASEGT. V was pared by 8 bases and J by 4 bases, with 8 bases of the junction left unmatched. The CDR3 protein is CASWRGGPTETQYF. The CDR3 DNA reads TGTGCCAGCTGGCGGGGGGGGCCGACAGAGACCCAGTACTTC.

This clonotype was counted at least ten times. Here the CDR3 DNA reads TGTGCCAGCAGTTCAGCCCTTTGGTGGGGAGCGTACGATAATGCAAACATTCAGTACTTC. Amino acids: CASSSALWWGAYDNANIQYF. The chain links TRBV28 to TRBJ2-4, with D possibly being TRBD2 (5 bases). Trimming stripped 4 bases from V and 6 bases from J, with 31 bases between. Germline V gene data show CDR1 as MDHEN and CDR2 as SYDVKM. The CDR3 is 20 amino acids.

This clonotype was detected ten times or more. This chain connects TRBV29-1 to TRBJ2-1, with 7 bases matching TRBD2. The CDR3 has 14 residues. Germline CDR1 reads SQVTM; CDR2 reads ANQGSEA. V lost 8 bases and J lost 8; bases outside the gene matches: 15. This CDR3 is CSSLAAGEPDEQFF. In DNA form, the CDR3 reads TGCAGCTCCCTAGCGGCCGGGGAGCCGGATGAGCAGTTCTTC.

This clonotype was counted at least ten times. The gene calls are TRBV2 and TRBJ1-2, with TRBD1 matching over 8 bases. The CDR3 spans 15 residues. The germline V gene has CDR1 SNHLY and CDR2 FYNNEI. Trimming took 6 bases from V and 6 from J; bases not matched to a gene: 12. The CDR3 loop is CASRTDRGRFNGYTF. The CDR3 DNA is TGTGCCAGCAGGACCGACAGGGGACGTTTCAATGGCTACACCTTC. The entire variable domain, with the rest obtained from reference TRBV2 and TRBJ1-2, is as follows: EPEVTQTPSHQVTQMGQEVILRCVPISNHLYFYWYRQILGQKVEFLVSFYNNEISEKSEIFDDQFSVERPDGSNFTLKIRSTKLEDSAMYFCASRTDRGRFNGYTFGSGTRLTVV.

This clonotype was found a few times. A single base separates this from a much larger clone, so it may be a read error. This chain connects TRBV18 to TRBJ1-1, with D hard to call. This CDR3 has 15 amino acids. V lost 4 bases and J 0 bases, leaving 12 bases between the germline ends. Germline V CDR1 and CDR2: KGHSH, LQKENI. The CDR3 DNA is TGTGCCAGCTCACTCTCTCCAGGCATGAACACTGAAGCTTTCTTT. As protein: CASSLSPGMNTEAFF.

This clonotype was observed a few times. The chain links TRBV2 to TRBJ1-5; no clear D. Germline lookup yields CDR1 SNHLY and CDR2 FYNNEI. V was pared by 4 bases and J by 6 bases, with 13 bases between. The CDR3 has 14 amino acids. The CDR3 nucleotides read TGTGCCAGCAGTGCGCCAATAGGTGTTCAGCCCCAGCATTTT. This codes for CASSAPIGVQPQHF. Based on the CDR3 plus reference TRBV2 and TRBJ1-5, the full variable domain is EPEVTQTPSHQVTQMGQEVILRCVPISNHLYFYWYRQILGQKVEFLVSFYNNEISEKSEIFDDQFSVERPDGSNFTLKIRSTKLEDSAMYFCASSAPIGVQPQHFGDGTRLSIL.

In this sample, this clonotype turned up many times. V gene TRBV24-1 combines with J gene TRBJ1-2; no clear D. V shed 2 bases and J shed 2 bases, with 5 bases lying between them. Germline-derived CDR1 and CDR2 are KGHDR and SFDVKD. The CDR3 contains 13 residues. Written as DNA, the CDR3 is TGTGCCACCAGTGATTCACGAAACTATGGCTACACCTTC. As protein: CATSDSRNYGYTF.

This clonotype was detected many times. The CDR3 nucleotides are TGTGCCAGCAGTGAAGCCCATAGACAGCCCCAGCATTTT. Translating it yields CASSEAHRQPQHF. This rearrangement joins TRBV2 to TRBJ1-5; D unresolved. Per germline, CDR1 SNHLY and CDR2 FYNNEI. CDR3 length: 13 residues. The germline V and J ends were trimmed by 0 bases and 7 bases, with 7 bases remaining between them.

This clonotype was observed many times. V gene TRBV20-1 combines with J gene TRBJ2-3, with TRBD2 identical over 11 bases. The length of the CDR3 is 14 residues. Per germline, CDR1 DFQATT and CDR2 SNEGSKA (reference sequence). V trimming: 4 bases; J trimming: 1 base; junction bases outside the gene matches: 1. The CDR3 protein is CSAILAGGTDTQYF. CDR3 nucleotide sequence: TGCAGTGCTATACTAGCGGGGGGCACAGATACGCAGTATTTT.

The rearrangement uses TRBV30 and TRBJ1-4; 8 nucleotides agree with TRBD1. Trimming cost V 2 bases and J 6 bases; bases outside gene matches: 17. Germline values: CDR1 GTSNPN, CDR2 SVGIG (reference sequence). This CDR3 spans 18 amino acids. DNA for the CDR3: TGTGCCTGGAGTTCAGGATTCTGGACAGGGACAGGTGATGAAAAACTGTTTTTT. Amino acids: CAWSSGFWTGTGDEKLFF.

This clonotype was picked up a small number of times. The V gene is TRBV19, the J gene TRBJ1-6; the D gene is possibly TRBD1 (5 bases). Germline CDR1 LNHDA, CDR2 SQIVND (reference sequence). Trimming shortened V by 6 bases and J by 8 bases, and 11 bases separated the two germline ends. This CDR3 region has 13 residues. CDR3 sequence: CASRHLTDSPLHF. DNA of the CDR3: TGTGCCAGTAGGCACCTGACAGATTCACCCCTCCACTTT. Variable domain in full (rest from reference TRBV19 and TRBJ1-6): DGGITQSPKYLFRKEGQNVTLSCEQNLNHDAMYWYRQDPGQGLRLIYYSQIVNDFQKGDIAEGYSVSREKKESFPLTVTSAQKNPTAFYLCASRHLTDSPLHFGNGTRLTVT.

This clonotype was detected ten times or more. The CDR3 region has the DNA TGTGCCAGCAGCCAAGTATCGGCGGGGGGGCATACAGATACGCAGTATTTT. The encoded protein is CASSQVSAGGHTDTQYF. V usage is TRBV3-1 and J usage is TRBJ2-3, with 9 bases that match TRBD2. The CDR3 runs to 17 residues. V lost 1 base to trimming and J lost 3 bases; unmatched junction nucleotides: 8. CDR1 LGHDT and CDR2 YNNKEL come from the germline V gene (reference sequence).

Many counts were recorded for this clonotype. Here the CDR3 DNA reads TGTGCCACCAGCAGAGTTAGTGGGGCCAATGAGCAGTTCTTC. Its translation: CATSRVSGANEQFF. The V call is TRBV15, the J call TRBJ2-1; weak D call: TRBD1 (5 bases). The V end lost 1 base, the J end lost 6 bases, and 10 bases lay between the germline ends. The V gene's germline CDR1 is LNHNV and CDR2 YYDKDF (reference sequence). The CDR3 runs 14 residues. Based on the CDR3 plus reference TRBV15 and TRBJ2-1, the full variable domain is DAMVIQNPRYQVTQFGKPVTLSCSQTLNHNVMYWYQQKSSQAPKLLFHYYDKDFNNEADTPDNFQSRRPNTSFCFLDIRSPGLGDTAMYLCATSRVSGANEQFFGPGTRLTVL.

This clonotype was observed many times. The chain uses TRBV27 and TRBJ2-5; 7 bases fit TRBD2. Germline CDR1 is MNHEY and CDR2 is SMNVEV (reference sequence). The CDR3 has 14 residues. Trimming at V came to 7 bases and at J to 2 bases, leaving 7 bases not matched to a gene. The CDR3 coding sequence is TGTGCCAGCAAAGTGGGGGGGGGGCAAGAGACCCAGTACTTC. Amino acid sequence: CASKVGGGQETQYF.

This clonotype was counted at least ten times. The rearrangement links TRBV5-1 to TRBJ1-4; D might be TRBD1 (6 bases). CDR1 is SGHRS and CDR2 is YFSETQ in the germline V gene. The CDR3 contains 16 residues. Deletions cut 4 bases from V and 7 bases from J, with 20 bases between. Here the CDR3 DNA reads TGCGCCAGCAGCGAGGGGGGTCATACGAGGGGTGAAAAACTGTTTTTT. Amino acid sequence: CASSEGGHTRGEKLFF.

This clonotype appeared many times. The gene calls are TRBV29-1 and TRBJ1-2, with a possible D match to TRBD1 (6 bases). The CDR3 spans 13 residues. Germline CDR1 is SQVTM and CDR2 is ANQGSEA. V lost 7 bases to trimming and J lost 2 bases, with 14 bases between them. The CDR3, as DNA: TGCAGCGCCGGAACAGGGTTGAACTATGGCTACACCTTC. This codes for CSAGTGLNYGYTF. Full variable domain (outside the CDR3, taken from reference TRBV29-1 and TRBJ1-2): SAVISQKPSRDICQRGTSLTIQCQVDSQVTMMFWYRQQPGQSLTLIATANQGSEATYESGFVIDKFPISRPNLTFSTLTVSNMSPEDSSIYLCSAGTGLNYGYTFGSGTRLTVV.

This clonotype has a count of ten or more. The V call is TRBV10-3, the J call TRBJ2-1; a possible D gene is TRBD2 (5 bases). CDR3 length: 16 residues. Germline assignment: CDR1 ENHRY and CDR2 SYGVKD. Deletions cut 1 base from V and 0 bases from J, with 10 bases between. The CDR3 DNA reads TGTGCCATCAGTGAGTATGGCGGGTCCTCCTACAATGAGCAGTTCTTC. Translating gives CAISEYGGSSYNEQFF.

Many counts were recorded for this clonotype. V gene TRBV6-2 or TRBV6-3 combines with J gene TRBJ1-5; D call uncertain. With 2 bases removed from V and 4 bases from J, the gap between germline ends came to 9 bases. Germline V lookup: CDR1 MNHEY, CDR2 SVGEGT. The CDR3 spans 14 residues. This CDR3 is CASSYLRPNQPQHF. DNA for the CDR3: TGTGCCAGCAGTTACCTTCGTCCTAATCAGCCCCAGCATTTT.

This clonotype was counted at least ten times. The chain combines TRBV11-2 with TRBJ2-3; D not resolved. The CDR3 length is 15 residues. The ends were cut back, 6 bases at V and 4 bases at J, with 17 bases in the middle. Germline V lookup: CDR1 SGHAT, CDR2 FQNNGV. CDR3 nucleotides: TGTGCCAGCAGAAATGGACGGATCTGGGCAGATACGCAGTATTTT. This encodes CASRNGRIWADTQYF. Combining the CDR3 with reference TRBV11-2 and TRBJ2-3 gives the whole variable domain EAGVAQSPRYKIIEKRQSVAFWCNPISGHATLYWYQQILGQGPKLLIQFQNNGVVDDSQLPKDRFSAERLKGVDSTLKIQPAKLEDSAVYLCASRNGRIWADTQYFGPGTRLTVL.

V gene TRBV6-1 combines with J gene TRBJ2-7, with D perhaps given as TRBD1 or TRBD2 (5 bases each). The CDR3 loop spans 13 amino acids. Looked up from germline, CDR1 is MNHNS and CDR2 is SASEGT. The ends were cut back, 6 bases at V and 6 bases at J, with 15 bases in the middle. The CDR3 spells CASSGTDHVEQYF. The CDR3 coding sequence is TGTGCCAGCAGCGGGACGGACCATGTCGAGCAGTACTTC.

V gene TRBV20-1 combines with J gene TRBJ1-1, with D possibly TRBD1 on 5 matching bases. The CDR3 has 13 residues. Deletions cut 6 bases from V and 1 base from J, with 12 bases between. Germline CDR1 DFQATT, CDR2 SNEGSKA (reference sequence). The CDR3 nucleotides are TGCAGTGCGAGGGGACCGAAGAACACTGAAGCTTTCTTT. Protein sequence: CSARGPKNTEAFF.